Presented here are 14 T cell receptor beta chains from one specimen sequenced in a study of blood T cell repertoires in COVID-19. Profiled with immunoSEQ multiplex PCR; TCRdb holds only in-frame clones, not every one. The data hold some 140,000 clones, with 84% observed a single time. The source material was PBMCs or T cells enriched from blood (not recorded which). The receptor source for this set is a man aged 40-55 years with acute COVID-19.

The chain links TRBV5-1 to TRBJ2-1; TRBD1 matches 8 bases. CDR3 length: 16 residues. After removal of 0 bases from V and 2 bases from J, the junction contained 4 bases not matched to a gene. From germline, CDR1 is SGHRS and CDR2 YFSETQ. Here the CDR3 reads CASSLGYRGTYNEQFF. In nucleotides, the CDR3 is TGCGCCAGCAGCTTGGGGTACAGGGGGACCTACAATGAGCAGTTCTTC.

This chain links TRBV6-1 with TRBJ2-6, with D possibly matching TRBD1 (6 bases). The germline V and J ends were trimmed by 4 bases and 0 bases, with 13 bases remaining between them. This CDR3 spans 17 amino acids. Looked up from germline, CDR1 is MNHNS and CDR2 is SASEGT. The CDR3 is CASSATGSRSGANVLTF. The CDR3 DNA follows: TGTGCCAGCAGTGCTACAGGGTCCCGCTCTGGGGCCAACGTCCTGACTTTC.

This chain joins TRBV7-8 and TRBJ2-3; 13 bases are shared with TRBD2. The V gene's germline CDR1 is SGHVS and CDR2 FQNEAQ. After removal of 5 bases from V and 4 bases from J, the junction contained 9 bases not matched to a gene. The CDR3 is 17 amino acids. In nucleotides, the CDR3 is TGTGCCAGCAGCCCAACTAGCGGGAGGGCCGGGTCAGATACGCAGTATTTT. Amino acids: CASSPTSGRAGSDTQYF.

The chain links TRBV4-2 to TRBJ2-1, with TRBD1 identical over 7 bases. This CDR3 is built from 14 residues. Looked up from germline, CDR1 is LGHNA and CDR2 is YNFKEQ. The J segment lost 5 bases and the V segment lost 4 bases, leaving 5 bases of the junction unmatched. CDR3 in DNA: TGTGCCAGCAGCCCCGGGACAGCCAACAATGAGCAGTTCTTC. Translation: CASSPGTANNEQFF.

This chain uses TRBV3-1 (or the pseudogene TRBV3-2) with TRBJ2-6, with D maybe TRBD2 (5 bases). Germline assignment: CDR1 LGHDT and CDR2 YNNKEL (reference sequence). The CDR3 consists of 15 residues. V lost 6 bases to trimming and J lost 4 bases, with 13 bases between them. The CDR3 loop is CASSLASGGANVLTF. The CDR3 nucleotides are TGTGCCAGCAGTCTAGCATCTGGGGGGGCCAACGTCCTGACTTTC.

The chain links TRBV4-3 to TRBJ1-4; the D gene is possibly TRBD1 (6 bases). The CDR3 is made up of 15 amino acids. Between the trimmed V and J ends, which lost 2 bases and 8 bases, there was a span of 15 bases. From germline, CDR1 is LGHNA and CDR2 YSLEER. CDR3 DNA: TGCGCCAGCAGCCAAAACTGGGACACGAGGGAAAAACTGTTTTTT. As protein: CASSQNWDTREKLFF.

Only one count was recorded for this clone. The gene calls are TRBV19 and TRBJ1-1; D may be TRBD1 (5 bases). V was pared by 6 bases and J by 1 base, with 12 bases between. Germline V gene sequence: CDR1 LNHDA, CDR2 SQIVND (reference sequence). This CDR3 spans 14 amino acids. The chain's CDR3 is CASRGGTQNTEAFF. The CDR3 DNA reads as TGTGCCAGTAGGGGGGGGACTCAGAACACTGAAGCTTTCTTT.

The J gene is TRBJ1-6, the V gene TRBV18; D gene ambiguous. The CDR3 totals 16 residues. Trimming cost V 4 bases and J 5 bases, with 15 bases left between them. Looked up from germline, CDR1 is KGHSH and CDR2 is LQKENI. The CDR3 loop is CASSLNPDTNNSPLHF. Here the CDR3 DNA reads TGTGCCAGCTCACTAAACCCCGACACAAATAATTCACCCCTCCACTTT.

This clone was found once. The rearrangement joins TRBV19 to TRBJ2-7, with 11 positions matching TRBD1. The germline V gene encodes CDR1 LNHDA and CDR2 SQIVND (reference sequence). CDR3 length: 14 residues. V trimming: 5 bases; J trimming: 5 bases; junction bases outside the gene matches: 5. The CDR3 nucleotides read TGTGCCAGTAGTCCCGGGACAGGGGGTCACGAGCAGTACTTC. It encodes CASSPGTGGHEQYF.

This clone occurred once. V is TRBV12-5 and J is TRBJ2-1; D is ambiguous. The CDR3 runs to 13 residues. The V end was cut by 2 bases, the J end by 7 bases, with 9 bases between. Looked up from germline, CDR1 is LGHNT and CDR2 is FRNRAP. CDR3 residues: CASGLTERNEQFF. The CDR3 DNA reads as TGTGCTAGTGGTTTGACCGAACGGAATGAGCAGTTCTTC.

V is TRBV5-1 and J is TRBJ2-3, with 13 bases identical to TRBD2. This CDR3 is built from 16 residues. Germline loops: CDR1 SGHRS, CDR2 YFSETQ. The V gene end was trimmed by 3 bases and the J gene end by 3 bases; junction bases not matched to a gene: 4. CDR3 bases: TGCGCCAGCAGCTGGGGGACTAGCGGGGAAACAGATACGCAGTATTTT. Translating gives CASSWGTSGETDTQYF.

The chain has TRBV5-4 and TRBJ1-2; no firm D call. Germline V gene data show CDR1 as SGHNT and CDR2 as YYREEE (reference sequence). There are 16 residues in the CDR3. Trimming cost V 0 bases and J 0 bases, with 12 bases left between them. The CDR3 DNA follows: TGTGCCAGCAGCTTGGCAAGAGGCAGCGCTAACTATGGCTACACCTTC. Its protein is CASSLARGSANYGYTF.

The J gene is TRBJ1-1, the V gene TRBV29-1, with D possibly TRBD1 on 6 matching bases. The V gene's germline CDR1 is SQVTM and CDR2 ANQGSEA. The CDR3 sequence is 15 residues long. Trimming left V 0 bases short and J 3 bases short, with 14 bases between. In DNA form, the CDR3 reads TGCAGCGTTGAAGATCAGGGGAGGGGGTACACTGAAGCTTTCTTT. Its translation is CSVEDQGRGYTEAFF. Drawing the rest from reference TRBV29-1 and TRBJ1-1, the complete variable domain is SAVISQKPSRDICQRGTSLTIQCQVDSQVTMMFWYRQQPGQSLTLIATANQGSEATYESGFVIDKFPISRPNLTFSTLTVSNMSPEDSSIYLCSVEDQGRGYTEAFFGQGTRLTVV.

The chain links TRBV28 to TRBJ2-5; TRBD1 is a possible D gene (5 bases). Between the trimmed V and J ends, which lost 5 bases and 4 bases, there was a span of 11 bases. CDR3 length equals 13 residues. Germline CDR1 reads MDHEN; CDR2 reads SYDVKM. For the CDR3, the DNA is TGTGCCAGCAGTAGGCAGGGCGGAGAGACCCAGTACTTC. Amino acid sequence: CASSRQGGETQYF.